A selection of T cell receptor beta chains follows, all from one sample in a study of blood T cell repertoires in COVID-19. The table came from immunoSEQ multiplex PCR; TCRdb's copy has only in-frame clones and leaves some out. The data contain approximately 440,000 clones, more than 70% of them singletons. Sequencing was carried out using peripheral blood. These receptors were obtained from a woman between 50 and 59 years old with COVID-19, enrolled during active disease. Each CDR3 is given with its conserved first and last residue. The D gene is left open where the match is weak. Rows give clone size only sometimes, using once, few, many, or a class for an expanded clone.

v_gene: TRBV10-2; j_gene: TRBJ1-1; d_gene: -; abundance: -; CDR3nt: TGCGCCAGCAGCGCAGTATGGAACACTGAAGCTTTCTTT; CDR3aa: CASSAVWNTEAFF
v_gene: TRBV6-5; j_gene: TRBJ2-7; d_gene: -; abundance: -; CDR3nt: TGTGCCAGCATTAAAAGCAGGGGTACTTACGAGCAGTACTTC; CDR3aa: CASIKSRGTYEQYF
v_gene: TRBV2; j_gene: TRBJ2-1; d_gene: TRBD2; abundance: -; CDR3nt: TGTGCCAGCAGGGCTAGCGGGGTCCCCCTCTTACGGAATGAGCAGTTCTTC; CDR3aa: CASRASGVPLLRNEQFF
v_gene: TRBV20-1; j_gene: TRBJ2-2; d_gene: TRBD2; abundance: -; CDR3nt: TGCAGTGCTAGTAGCGGGGGACCGAACACCGGGGAGCTGTTTTTT; CDR3aa: CSASSGGPNTGELFF
v_gene: TRBV7-3; j_gene: TRBJ2-3; d_gene: TRBD2; abundance: -; CDR3nt: TGTGCCAGCAGCTTTCTAGCGGGGGAGCGAACAGATACGCAGTATTTT; CDR3aa: CASSFLAGERTDTQYF
v_gene: TRBV6-1; j_gene: TRBJ1-1; d_gene: -; abundance: -; CDR3nt: TGTGCCAGCAGTGAAGTCGCGGGGCAGGCCCATGAAGCTTTCTTT; CDR3aa: CASSEVAGQAHEAFF
v_gene: TRBV28; j_gene: TRBJ2-3; d_gene: -; abundance: -; CDR3nt: TGTGCCACCCAGGGCAGGCGCACAGATACGCAGTATTTT; CDR3aa: CATQGRRTDTQYF
v_gene: TRBV12-3/TRBV12-4; j_gene: TRBJ1-2; d_gene: -; abundance: -; CDR3nt: TGTGCCAGCAGCACCCTGACAGTCTATGGCTACACCTTC; CDR3aa: CASSTLTVYGYTF
v_gene: TRBV5-4; j_gene: TRBJ2-5; d_gene: -; abundance: -; CDR3nt: TGTGCCAGCAGCTTGAAGGCAGGGCAAGAGACCCAGTACTTC; CDR3aa: CASSLKAGQETQYF
v_gene: TRBV24-1; j_gene: TRBJ2-1; d_gene: -; abundance: -; CDR3nt: TGTGCCACCAGTGATTTAGGGAGGAAGGACAATGAGCAGTTCTTC; CDR3aa: CATSDLGRKDNEQFF
v_gene: TRBV5-1; j_gene: TRBJ2-1; d_gene: TRBD2; abundance: -; CDR3nt: TGCGCCAGCAGCTCGGGACTAGCGGGCTTCTACAATGAGCAGTTCTTC; CDR3aa: CASSSGLAGFYNEQFF
v_gene: TRBV18; j_gene: TRBJ1-2; d_gene: -; abundance: -; CDR3nt: TGTGCCAGCTCACCACTGGACACCAACGTATATGGCTACACCTTC; CDR3aa: CASSPLDTNVYGYTF
v_gene: TRBV6-5; j_gene: TRBJ1-5; d_gene: TRBD1; abundance: -; CDR3nt: TGTGCCAGCAGTCGGACAGGGCGAGATCAGCCCCAGCATTTT; CDR3aa: CASSRTGRDQPQHF
v_gene: TRBV29-1; j_gene: TRBJ2-3; d_gene: TRBD1; abundance: -; CDR3nt: TGCAGCGTAGGACAGGGTGGAGATACGCAGTATTTT; CDR3aa: CSVGQGGDTQYF
v_gene: TRBV4-1; j_gene: TRBJ2-1; d_gene: TRBD2; abundance: once; CDR3nt: TGCGCCAGCAGCCAAGTGGGGGGGATACGGTTCTTC; CDR3aa: CASSQVGGIRFF
v_gene: TRBV25-1; j_gene: TRBJ1-2; d_gene: -; abundance: -; CDR3nt: TGTGCCAGCAGTACGGGGTATGGCTACACCTTC; CDR3aa: CASSTGYGYTF
v_gene: TRBV11-3; j_gene: TRBJ2-2; d_gene: TRBD1; abundance: -; CDR3nt: TGTGCCAGCAGCATCGGACAGGGGACGGCCGGGGAGCTGTTTTTT; CDR3aa: CASSIGQGTAGELFF
v_gene: TRBV18; j_gene: TRBJ2-7; d_gene: -; abundance: -; CDR3nt: TGTGCCAGCTCTCTCGGCGGTCCTACCTACGAGCAGTACTTC; CDR3aa: CASSLGGPTYEQYF
v_gene: TRBV4-2; j_gene: TRBJ1-2; d_gene: TRBD1; abundance: -; CDR3nt: TGTGCCAGCAGCCAACAGGAAAGGACAGGGGCTATCTATGGCTACACCTTC; CDR3aa: CASSQQERTGAIYGYTF
v_gene: TRBV12-3/TRBV12-4; j_gene: TRBJ1-2; d_gene: -; abundance: -; CDR3nt: TGTGCCAGCAGTTTCCCCCCAGGGTCTGGCTACACCTTC; CDR3aa: CASSFPPGSGYTF
v_gene: TRBV3-1/TRBV3-2; j_gene: TRBJ1-6; d_gene: -; abundance: once; CDR3nt: TGTGCCAGCAGCCAAGATCCCCAGGGCGGTAATTCACCCCTCCACTTT; CDR3aa: CASSQDPQGGNSPLHF
v_gene: TRBV6-5; j_gene: TRBJ1-2; d_gene: -; abundance: -; CDR3nt: TGTGCCAGCAGTTCCCCAGGGCGAGGCTACACCTTC; CDR3aa: CASSSPGRGYTF
v_gene: TRBV5-6; j_gene: TRBJ1-1; d_gene: -; abundance: -; CDR3nt: TGTGCCAGCAGCTTGGTCTCATTCGGGGGGCGAACTGAAGCTTTCTTT; CDR3aa: CASSLVSFGGRTEAFF
v_gene: TRBV28; j_gene: TRBJ1-1; d_gene: -; abundance: -; CDR3nt: TGTGCCAGCAGTATCCTCGTGTCACAGGGATCGGGCACTGAAGCTTTCTTT; CDR3aa: CASSILVSQGSGTEAFF
v_gene: TRBV7-9; j_gene: TRBJ2-7; d_gene: -; abundance: -; CDR3nt: TGTGCCAGCAGCGGGCGGGGCGAGCAGTACTTC; CDR3aa: CASSGRGEQYF
v_gene: TRBV28; j_gene: TRBJ1-1; d_gene: TRBD1; abundance: -; CDR3nt: TGTGCCAGCCCGGGACAGGGGGCTTTTAACACTGAAGCTTTCTTT; CDR3aa: CASPGQGAFNTEAFF
v_gene: TRBV5-6; j_gene: TRBJ1-2; d_gene: TRBD1; abundance: once; CDR3nt: TGTGCCAGCAGCCAAGACAGGGACTATGGCTACACCTTC; CDR3aa: CASSQDRDYGYTF
v_gene: TRBV10-3; j_gene: TRBJ2-3; d_gene: TRBD1; abundance: -; CDR3nt: TGTGCCATCAGTGAAGACAGGGGGTACACAGATACGCAGTATTTT; CDR3aa: CAISEDRGYTDTQYF
v_gene: TRBV5-5; j_gene: TRBJ1-1; d_gene: TRBD1; abundance: few; CDR3nt: TGTGCCAGCAGCCCCAGGGGGCCTGAAGCTTTCTTT; CDR3aa: CASSPRGPEAFF
v_gene: TRBV19; j_gene: TRBJ2-3; d_gene: TRBD2; abundance: -; CDR3nt: TGTGCCAGTAGTCTCCTGGGACTAGCGGGGAGAGATACGCAGTATTTT; CDR3aa: CASSLLGLAGRDTQYF
v_gene: TRBV2; j_gene: TRBJ2-7; d_gene: -; abundance: -; CDR3nt: TGTGCCAGCAGTGAAGTACTAGCTTCCTACGAGCAGTACTTC; CDR3aa: CASSEVLASYEQYF
v_gene: TRBV13; j_gene: TRBJ1-5; d_gene: TRBD1; abundance: -; CDR3nt: TGTGCCAGCAGCCAAAGGGGGGACAGGGGTCATCCCCAGCATTTT; CDR3aa: CASSQRGDRGHPQHF
v_gene: TRBV3-1/TRBV3-2; j_gene: TRBJ2-7; d_gene: -; abundance: -; CDR3nt: TGTGCCAGCAGCCAAGAGGGAGTATTGGAAGAGCAGTACTTC; CDR3aa: CASSQEGVLEEQYF
v_gene: TRBV12-5; j_gene: TRBJ1-5; d_gene: -; abundance: -; CDR3nt: TGTGCTAGTGGTGGCCCGGGACTCAATCAGCCCCAGCATTTT; CDR3aa: CASGGPGLNQPQHF
v_gene: TRBV5-4; j_gene: TRBJ1-4; d_gene: -; abundance: -; CDR3nt: TGTGCCAGCAGCCAGGGACTTACTGATGAAAAACTGTTTTTT; CDR3aa: CASSQGLTDEKLFF
v_gene: TRBV6-2/TRBV6-3; j_gene: TRBJ1-1; d_gene: -; abundance: -; CDR3nt: TGTGCCAGCAGTTACTCGATTAGGACGGGGGTATACACTGAAGCTTTCTTT; CDR3aa: CASSYSIRTGVYTEAFF
v_gene: TRBV5-1; j_gene: TRBJ2-1; d_gene: -; abundance: -; CDR3nt: TGCGCCAGCAGCTCTACAGGAGGGGAGGACAATGAGCAGTTCTTC; CDR3aa: CASSSTGGEDNEQFF
v_gene: TRBV5-1; j_gene: TRBJ1-5; d_gene: -; abundance: few; CDR3nt: TGCGCCAGCAGCATGGGACTGGACAATCAGCCCCAGCATTTT; CDR3aa: CASSMGLDNQPQHF